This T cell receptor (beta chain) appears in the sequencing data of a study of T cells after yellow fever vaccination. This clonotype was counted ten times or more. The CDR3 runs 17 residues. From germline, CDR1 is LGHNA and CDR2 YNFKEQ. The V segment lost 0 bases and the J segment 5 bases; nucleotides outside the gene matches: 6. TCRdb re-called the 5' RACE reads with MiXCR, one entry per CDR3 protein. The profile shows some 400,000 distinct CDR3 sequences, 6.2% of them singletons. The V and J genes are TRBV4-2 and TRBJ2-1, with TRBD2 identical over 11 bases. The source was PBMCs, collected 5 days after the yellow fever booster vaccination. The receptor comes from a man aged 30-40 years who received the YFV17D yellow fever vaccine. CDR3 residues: CASSQELAGVGNNEQFF. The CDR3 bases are TGTGCCAGCAGCCAAGAACTAGCGGGAGTCGGCAACAATGAGCAGTTCTTC.